The 27 T cell receptor beta chains below all came from one sample that was sequenced in a study of OX40 agonist ivuxolimab in advanced cancers. Sequencing was performed with immunoSEQ multiplex PCR; in TCRdb, only in-frame clones are kept and a portion is missing. The table has approximately 89,000 clones, around 86% seen once. The source was CD4+ or CD8+ T cells sorted from blood, collected in a trial of the OX40 agonist ivuxolimab. These receptor sequences come from an adult with an advanced solid tumor such as melanoma, head and neck, liver or kidney cancer.

The rearrangement links TRBV7-8 to TRBJ2-5; 9 positions agree with TRBD2. V shed 5 bases, J shed 1 base, and the junction held 5 bases outside the gene matches. From germline, CDR1 is SGHVS and CDR2 FQNEAQ. This CDR3 region has 15 residues. The CDR3 bases are TGTGCCAGCAGCGTCTGGCGGGGGGGCCAAGAGACCCAGTACTTC. Its protein product is CASSVWRGGQETQYF.

The CDR3 reads CASSLRMGGLADHNEQFF. The CDR3 DNA sequence: TGCGCCAGCAGCCTTCGAATGGGGGGACTAGCGGACCACAATGAGCAGTTCTTC. The rearrangement uses TRBV4-3 and TRBJ2-1; TRBD2 agrees at 11 bases. Germline loops: CDR1 LGHNA, CDR2 YSLEER. The V gene end was trimmed by 4 bases and the J gene end by 5 bases; junction bases not matched to a gene: 13. The CDR3 length is 18 residues.

The chain is built from TRBV7-8 and TRBJ2-1, with 7 bases that match TRBD2. Per the germline V gene, CDR1 is SGHVS and CDR2 is FQNEAQ. V trimming: 5 bases; J trimming: 8 bases; junction bases outside the gene matches: 6. The CDR3 extends over 13 amino acids. CDR3 loop: CASSRGLVDEQFF. CDR3 sequence (DNA): TGTGCCAGCAGCCGCGGACTAGTCGATGAGCAGTTCTTC.

This clone was observed a single time. The chain is built from TRBV5-1 and TRBJ1-2, with D perhaps matching TRBD1 (5 bases). V dropped 4 bases and J dropped 8 bases, with 24 bases sitting between them. This CDR3 is 16 amino acids long. CDR1 is SGHRS, CDR2 YFSETQ, per germline. CDR3 in amino acids: CASSPADRQPDGGYTF. The CDR3, as DNA: TGCGCCAGCAGCCCAGCAGATAGACAGCCCGACGGGGGCTACACCTTC. Full variable domain (rest looked up from reference TRBV5-1 and TRBJ1-2): KAGVTQTPRYLIKTRGQQVTLSCSPISGHRSVSWYQQTPGQGLQFLFEYFSETQRNKGNFPGRFSGRQFSNSRSEMNVSTLELGDSALYLCASSPADRQPDGGYTFGSGTRLTVV.

The chain joins TRBV7-9 to TRBJ1-5; 7 nucleotides match TRBD1. Germline CDR1 SEHNR, CDR2 FQNEAQ (reference sequence). V lost 6 bases, J lost 7 bases, and 6 bases stayed unmatched. The CDR3 loop spans 13 amino acids. The CDR3 DNA reads as TGTGCCAGCAGTTCGACAGGGAACCAGCCCCAGCATTTT. It specifies CASSSTGNQPQHF.

The CDR3 loop reads CASSSSGGAYEQYF. In DNA form, the CDR3 reads TGTGCCAGCAGCTCTAGCGGGGGGGCGTACGAGCAGTACTTC. The chain recombines TRBV4-2 with TRBJ2-7, with 12 bases lining up with TRBD2. V lost 5 bases to trimming and J lost 4 bases; unmatched junction nucleotides: 3. The CDR3 has 14 amino acids. From germline, CDR1 is LGHNA and CDR2 YNFKEQ.

The chain links TRBV28 to TRBJ2-3, with a possible D match to TRBD2 (7 bases). Deletions cut 2 bases from V and 6 bases from J, with 12 bases between. The germline V gene has CDR1 MDHEN and CDR2 SYDVKM. The CDR3 is 14 amino acids. CDR3 bases: TGTGCCAGCAGTTTAGGGGGGGCCAGGGATACGCAGTATTTT. This sequence encodes CASSLGGARDTQYF. Looking up the rest from reference TRBV28 and TRBJ2-3 gives the full variable domain: DVKVTQSSRYLVKRTGEKVFLECVQDMDHENMFWYRQDPGLGLRLIYFSYDVKMKEKGDIPEGYSVSREKKERFSLILESASTNQTSMYLCASSLGGARDTQYFGPGTRLTVL.

This clone appeared once. V and J are TRBV15 and TRBJ2-1, with D perhaps matching TRBD1 (6 bases). V was shortened by 0 bases and J by 6 bases, with 15 bases between the two germline ends. Germline CDR1 and CDR2: LNHNV and YYDKDF (reference sequence). The CDR3 runs to 16 residues. CDR3 residues: CATSRDFGRGSNEQFF. CDR3 DNA: TGTGCCACCAGCAGAGATTTCGGCAGGGGAAGCAATGAGCAGTTCTTC.

The DNA of the CDR3 is TGTGCCAGCAGTTACAGGGAAAGGGAAAAACTGTTTTTT. Its protein product is CASSYREREKLFF. The V call is TRBV27, the J call TRBJ1-4; tentatively, D is TRBD1 (6 bases). CDR1 MNHEY and CDR2 SMNVEV come from the germline V gene (reference sequence). CDR3 length: 13 amino acids. V was shortened by 4 bases and J by 8 bases, with 11 bases between the two germline ends.

J is TRBJ2-1 and V is TRBV6-1, with D hard to call. V lost 2 bases to trimming and J lost 12 bases, with 8 bases between them. Germline CDR1 is MNHNS and CDR2 is SASEGT. CDR3 length equals 11 residues. CDR3 sequence: CASSEPIMQFF. For the CDR3, the DNA is TGTGCCAGCAGTGAACCTATCATGCAGTTCTTC.

This chain connects TRBV4-3 to TRBJ1-2, with 8 bases fitting TRBD1. With 4 bases clipped from V and 6 bases from J, the junction kept 7 bases outside the gene matches. Germline CDR1 is LGHNA and CDR2 is YSLEER. This CDR3 comprises 14 residues. The CDR3 nucleotides read TGCGCCAGCAGCCCGTCAGGGGGCAGTAATGGCTACACCTTC. Translating it yields CASSPSGGSNGYTF.

This clone showed up just a few times. The chain joins TRBV2 to TRBJ2-2, with TRBD1 identical over 10 bases. The CDR3 loop spans 15 amino acids. CDR1 SNHLY and CDR2 FYNNEI come from the germline V gene. The J segment lost 7 bases and the V segment lost 6 bases, leaving 8 bases of the junction unmatched. The CDR3 loop is CASSADRGLGGELFF. As DNA, the CDR3 is TGTGCCAGCAGCGCCGACAGGGGGCTTGGCGGGGAGCTGTTTTTT.

The rearrangement uses TRBV18 and TRBJ2-7, with D uncertain. Trimming took 4 bases from V and 7 from J, leaving 11 bases between them. Germline loops: CDR1 KGHSH, CDR2 LQKENI. The CDR3 totals 12 residues. This CDR3 reads CASSLATSEQYF. The CDR3 DNA is TGTGCCAGCTCACTCGCAACTTCGGAGCAGTACTTC.

This chain links TRBV2 with TRBJ2-4, with 7 positions matching TRBD2. The germline gives CDR1 SNHLY, CDR2 FYNNEI. There are 14 residues in the CDR3. V shed 3 bases, J shed 7 bases, and the junction held 6 bases outside the gene matches. The CDR3 DNA reads TGTGCCAGCAGTGAGGGGGGGAAGGGGAACATTCAGTACTTC. Amino acid sequence: CASSEGGKGNIQYF.

The V and J genes are TRBV7-8 and TRBJ1-5, with D perhaps matching TRBD1 (5 bases). This CDR3 region has 14 residues. Trimming removed 5 bases at V and 2 bases at J, with 10 bases between. Germline loops: CDR1 SGHVS, CDR2 FQNEAQ. CDR3 sequence: CASSPDRGNQPQHF. CDR3 in DNA: TGTGCCAGCAGCCCAGACAGAGGCAATCAGCCCCAGCATTTT.

The rearrangement uses TRBV19 and TRBJ2-1; no firm D call. V lost 5 bases to trimming and J lost 0 bases, with 11 bases between them. The germline V gene encodes CDR1 LNHDA and CDR2 SQIVND (reference sequence). The CDR3 spans 15 residues. CDR3 DNA sequence: TGTGCCAGTAGTCTCAGCCGGAGCTCCTACAATGAGCAGTTCTTC. Translation: CASSLSRSSYNEQFF.

The J gene is TRBJ2-1, the V gene TRBV7-8; the D gene is possibly TRBD1 (7 bases). Germline V lookup: CDR1 SGHVS, CDR2 FQNEAQ. This CDR3 has 12 amino acids. V lost 8 bases and J lost 10, with 15 bases in between. CDR3 in amino acids: CASRQGGVEQFF. Written as DNA, the CDR3 is TGTGCCAGCCGACAGGGAGGAGTGGAGCAGTTCTTC.

The rearrangement links TRBV6-6 to TRBJ2-4; 9 bases are a match to TRBD1. Germline CDR1 is MNHNY and CDR2 is SVGAGI (reference sequence). The V and J ends lost 6 bases and 8 bases, in that order; junction bases with no gene match: 14. This CDR3 is built from 16 residues. In nucleotides, the CDR3 is TGTGCCAGCAGCCCCGTTAGGACAGGGGACTTACACATTCAGTACTTC. This encodes CASSPVRTGDLHIQYF.

The CDR3 nucleotides are TGTGCCAGTAGTTTCCCCCTAGGGGAGGAGACCCAGTACTTC. Amino acids: CASSFPLGEETQYF. J is TRBJ2-5 and V is TRBV19; D may be TRBD1 or TRBD2 (5 bases each). Trimming removed 5 bases at V and 5 bases at J, with 15 bases between. The germline CDR1 and CDR2 sequences are LNHDA and SQIVND (reference sequence). This CDR3 spans 14 amino acids.

The chain joins TRBV30 to TRBJ2-2; 8 bases line up with TRBD2. The germline gives CDR1 GTSNPN, CDR2 SVGIG (reference sequence). Germline trimming cut 2 bases from V and 3 bases from J; bases unmatched to any gene: 5. The CDR3 spans 15 residues. CDR3 residues: CAWSHTSGYTGELFF. The CDR3 coding sequence is TGTGCCTGGAGTCATACTAGCGGTTACACCGGGGAGCTGTTTTTT.

This clone was detected once. The J gene is TRBJ1-5, the V gene TRBV27; D is uncertain. CDR1 is MNHEY and CDR2 is SMNVEV in the germline V gene (reference sequence). The CDR3 covers 15 residues. Trimming left V 3 bases short and J 3 bases short, with 12 bases between. The CDR3 DNA is TGTGCCAGCAGTTTTCGTGGAATTGACAATCAGCCCCAGCATTTT. It yields the protein CASSFRGIDNQPQHF.

This clone has a single count. The chain is built from TRBV7-8 and TRBJ2-7; tentative D call: TRBD2 (6 bases). In germline, CDR1 is SGHVS, CDR2 FQNEAQ. This CDR3 has 19 amino acids. V lost 2 bases, J lost 2 bases, and 25 bases lay in between. Here the CDR3 reads CASSLPGQARSGYPYEQYF. The CDR3, as DNA: TGTGCCAGCAGCTTACCTGGGCAGGCCCGTAGCGGCTACCCCTACGAGCAGTACTTC. The full variable domain, in which reference TRBV7-8 and TRBJ2-7 provide the parts outside the CDR3, is GAGVSQSPRYKVAKRGQDVALRCDPISGHVSLFWYQQALGQGPEFLTYFQNEAQLDKSGLPSDRFFAERPEGSVSTLKIQRTQQEDSAVYLCASSLPGQARSGYPYEQYFGPGTRLTVT.

The chain couples TRBV5-1 to TRBJ2-1, with 9 bases that match TRBD2. V was pared by 4 bases and J by 6 bases, with 8 bases of the junction left unmatched. The germline CDR1 and CDR2 sequences are SGHRS and YFSETQ. This CDR3 is built from 15 residues. The DNA of the CDR3 is TGCGCCAGCAGCCTTGAGCGGGGGGATATCAATGAGCAGTTCTTC. Its protein is CASSLERGDINEQFF. Drawing the rest from reference TRBV5-1 and TRBJ2-1, the complete variable domain is KAGVTQTPRYLIKTRGQQVTLSCSPISGHRSVSWYQQTPGQGLQFLFEYFSETQRNKGNFPGRFSGRQFSNSRSEMNVSTLELGDSALYLCASSLERGDINEQFFGPGTRLTVL.

The genes are TRBV7-8 and TRBJ2-1, with D perhaps matching TRBD1 (6 bases). The CDR3 has 16 amino acids. Trimming removed 2 bases at V and 10 bases at J, with 21 bases between. Germline-derived CDR1 and CDR2 are SGHVS and FQNEAQ. CDR3 coding DNA: TGTGCCAGCAGCTTAAGGGACACTTCCCCCCGAGGGGAGCAGTTCTTC. Its protein product is CASSLRDTSPRGEQFF.

The rearrangement uses TRBV6-1 and TRBJ2-3; no firm D call. The germline V gene encodes CDR1 MNHNS and CDR2 SASEGT. Trimming removed 0 bases from V and 4 bases from J, with 14 bases in between. The CDR3 has 16 amino acids. CDR3 protein: CASSEALPGFSDTQYF. The CDR3 DNA follows: TGTGCCAGCAGTGAAGCGCTTCCGGGCTTCTCAGATACGCAGTATTTT.

This clone appeared once. The chain joins TRBV18 to TRBJ2-1; D unresolved. Per germline, CDR1 KGHSH and CDR2 LQKENI. This CDR3 is built from 12 residues. V was shortened by 2 bases and J by 7 bases, with 6 bases between the two germline ends. The CDR3 here is CASSPERNEQFF. CDR3 bases: TGTGCCAGCTCACCAGAGCGAAATGAGCAGTTCTTC.

V usage is TRBV19 and J usage is TRBJ2-1; perhaps TRBD2 as D (6 bases). CDR3 size: 16 residues. V lost 1 base, J lost 8 bases, and 18 bases lay in between. The V gene's germline CDR1 is LNHDA and CDR2 SQIVND (reference sequence). CDR3 in DNA: TGTGCCAGTAGTATAGGACTCCGGACTCGCGGGGATGAGCAGTTCTTC. Its translation: CASSIGLRTRGDEQFF.